The TCR beta chain under discussion was sequenced for a study of blood T cell repertoires in COVID-19. Across the whole study: Acute-phase and convalescent COVID-19 samples originated in the United States, Italy and Spain.

Original analysis: Amplification from reference gene primers served as the basis for estimated nucleated cell counts. Sequencing was performed with immunoSEQ multiplex PCR; in TCRdb, only in-frame clones are kept and a portion is missing. V, J and clone size reflect that table, while D and trimming were determined from the DNA. Of 35,000 to 55,000 clones in the sample, 70% to 90% were seen once. The CDR3 is 16 residues long. Germline V CDR1 and CDR2: SGHRS, YFSETQ. V trimming: 4 bases; J trimming: 4 bases; junction bases outside the gene matches: 5. This receptor was obtained from a woman in her sixties or seventies in a cohort sampled during active COVID-19. Sequenced sample: peripheral blood. This sequence joins TRBV5-1 and TRBJ2-3, with 14 bases matching TRBD2. CDR3 sequence: CASSGATSGRADTQYF. CDR3 sequence (DNA): TGCGCCAGCAGCGGCGCGACTAGCGGGAGGGCAGATACGCAGTATTTT.